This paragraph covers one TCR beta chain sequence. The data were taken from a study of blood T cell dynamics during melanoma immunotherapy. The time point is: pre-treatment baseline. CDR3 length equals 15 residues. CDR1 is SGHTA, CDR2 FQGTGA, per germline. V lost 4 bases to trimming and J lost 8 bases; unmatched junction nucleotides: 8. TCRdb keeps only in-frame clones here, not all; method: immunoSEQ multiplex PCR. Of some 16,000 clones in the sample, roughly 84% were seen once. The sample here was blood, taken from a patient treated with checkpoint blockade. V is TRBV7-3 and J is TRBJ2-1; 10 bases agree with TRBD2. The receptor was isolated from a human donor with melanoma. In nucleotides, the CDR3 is TGTGCCAGCAGCTCCCAAGCGGGGGGGCCTCATGAGCAGTTCTTC. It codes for CASSSQAGGPHEQFF.